The 22 T cell receptor beta chains in this list originate from one sample, sequenced in a study of control samples from healthy donors and cancer patients. Measured with immunoSEQ multiplex PCR; TCRdb has only the in-frame clones, and not every one. The sample shows 110,000 or so clones, roughly 90% of them seen only once. The sample was blood. All receptors derive from a woman in her forties or fifties in good health.

The gene calls are TRBV4-3 and TRBJ2-3; possible D gene TRBD2, 5 bases. V lost 4 bases to trimming and J lost 2 bases, with 16 bases between them. The germline gives CDR1 LGHNA, CDR2 YSLEER. The CDR3 length is 16 residues. CDR3 bases: TGCGCCAGCAGCCCCTTAGTCGGGGAGATCACAGATACGCAGTATTTT. It yields the protein CASSPLVGEITDTQYF.

J is TRBJ1-1 and V is TRBV6-5, with 8 bases aligning to TRBD1. CDR1 is MNHEY and CDR2 is SVGAGI in the germline V gene. This CDR3 region has 15 residues. The ends lost 4 bases at V and 1 base at J; junction bases unmatched: 5. DNA for the CDR3: TGTGCCAGCAGTTTCTCCGGGACAGGGAACACTGAAGCTTTCTTT. Translation: CASSFSGTGNTEAFF.

The V gene is TRBV20-1, the J gene TRBJ1-2; 12 bases map to TRBD1. This CDR3 region has 18 residues. Germline CDR1 is DFQATT and CDR2 is SNEGSKA (reference sequence). With 3 bases clipped from V and 7 bases from J, the junction kept 18 bases outside the gene matches. CDR3 sequence: CSASSPKLGQGAFGGYTF. The CDR3 DNA sequence: TGCAGTGCTAGTAGCCCTAAGTTGGGACAGGGGGCGTTTGGTGGCTACACCTTC.

This chain joins TRBV12-3 or TRBV12-4 and TRBJ1-6; no definite D call. V lost 4 bases and J lost 5, with 6 bases in between. This CDR3 spans 13 amino acids. Written as DNA, the CDR3 is TGTGCCAGCAGTTCACAGAATAATTCACCCCTCCACTTT. Translated: CASSSQNNSPLHF.

The chain carries TRBV7-2 and TRBJ2-7; the D call may be TRBD1 or TRBD2 (5 bases each). The CDR3 covers 15 residues. V gave up 5 bases and J gave up 1 base, with 15 bases separating them. Germline values: CDR1 SGHTA, CDR2 FQGNSA. This chain's CDR3 is CASSRDSTVSYEQYF. The CDR3 DNA sequence: TGTGCCAGCAGCCGGGATTCGACAGTGTCCTACGAGCAGTACTTC. The full variable domain, in which reference TRBV7-2 and TRBJ2-7 provide the parts outside the CDR3, is GAGVSQSPSNKVTEKGKDVELRCDPISGHTALYWYRQSLGQGLEFLIYFQGNSAPDKSGLPSDRFSAERTGGSVSTLTIQRTQQEDSAVYLCASSRDSTVSYEQYFGPGTRLTVT.

The V call is TRBV18, the J call TRBJ2-1; tentative D call: TRBD1 (5 bases). The CDR3 runs to 17 residues. Germline assignment: CDR1 KGHSH and CDR2 LQKENI. V lost 0 bases and J lost 0, with 12 bases in between. CDR3 sequence reads: CASSPPIRQSSYNEQFF. The CDR3 bases are TGTGCCAGCTCACCACCGATAAGACAGAGCTCCTACAATGAGCAGTTCTTC. Combining the CDR3 with reference TRBV18 and TRBJ2-1 gives the whole variable domain NAGVMQNPRHLVRRRGQEARLRCSPMKGHSHVYWYRQLPEEGLKFMVYLQKENIIDESGMPKERFSAEFPKEGPSILRIQQVVRGDSAAYFCASSPPIRQSSYNEQFFGPGTRLTVL.

CDR3 nucleotides: TGTGCCAGTAGTATCGCGAGGGGCAGTAAGCAGTACGTC. Its protein product is CASSIARGSKQYV. The chain has TRBV19 and TRBJ2-7; D is perhaps TRBD1 or TRBD2 (5 bases each). Germline-derived CDR1 and CDR2 are LNHDA and SQIVND (reference sequence). The CDR3 extends over 13 amino acids. The germline V and J ends were trimmed by 3 bases and 8 bases, with 14 bases remaining between them.

J is TRBJ1-1 and V is TRBV7-6; D unresolved. Germline V gene lookup returns CDR1 SGHVS and CDR2 FNYEAQ. Trimming cost V 3 bases and J 1 base, with 6 bases left between them. CDR3 length: 13 residues. CDR3 in amino acids: CASSFETNTEAFF. CDR3 DNA: TGTGCCAGCAGCTTCGAAACGAACACTGAAGCTTTCTTT.

Comments on this clone: The germline gene is not matched at one end of the junction; a read error may be the cause. This chain uses TRBV3-1 (or the pseudogene TRBV3-2) with TRBJ2-3; D unclear. CDR1 is LGHDT, CDR2 YNNKEL, per germline (reference sequence). The CDR3 is 15 amino acids. CDR3 sequence reads: CASSQGIVGTDTQYF. The CDR3 DNA reads TGTGCCAGCAGTCAAGGGATAGTGGGGACAGATACGCAGTATTTT.

This clone came up a few times. CDR3 residues: CASSFVPGVPFF. The CDR3, as DNA: TGTGCCAGTTCTTTCGTCCCCGGGGTTCCTTTCTTT. The V call is TRBV19, the J call TRBJ1-1; D gene uncertain. Trimming removed 8 bases at V and 12 bases at J, with 19 bases between. Per germline, CDR1 LNHDA and CDR2 SQIVND (reference sequence). The CDR3 length is 12 residues.

The chain employs TRBV30 and TRBJ1-2; 11 bases map to TRBD1. CDR1 and CDR2 from the germline V gene are GTSNPN and SVGIG (reference sequence). The V gene end was trimmed by 3 bases and the J gene end by 12 bases; junction bases not matched to a gene: 12. The CDR3 length is 14 residues. CDR3 amino acids: CAWRRTGGGWDDTF. Written as DNA, the CDR3 is TGTGCCTGGAGGCGGACAGGGGGCGGATGGGACGACACCTTC. Based on the CDR3 plus reference TRBV30 and TRBJ1-2, the full variable domain is SQTIHQWPATLVQPVGSPLSLECTVEGTSNPNLYWYRQAAGRGLQLLFYSVGIGQISSEVPQNLSASRPQDRQFILSSKKLLLSDSGFYLCAWRRTGGGWDDTFGSGTRLTVV.

The gene calls are TRBV19 and TRBJ1-2; the D is unclear. Germline values: CDR1 LNHDA, CDR2 SQIVND (reference sequence). Trimming cost V 7 bases and J 6 bases, with 15 bases left between them. This CDR3 spans 13 amino acids. The CDR3 spells CASNNRWADGYTF. DNA of the CDR3: TGTGCCAGTAACAATCGATGGGCGGATGGCTACACCTTC.

CDR3 region: CASWVRDINYGYTF. CDR3 nucleotides: TGTGCCAGCTGGGTCAGGGACATCAACTATGGCTACACCTTC. The V and J genes are TRBV5-6 and TRBJ1-2; the D gene is possibly TRBD1 (6 bases). The V gene lost 7 bases and the J gene lost 2 bases, with 15 bases spanning the gap. CDR3 length: 14 residues. The germline CDR1 and CDR2 sequences are SGHDT and YYEEEE.

The V and J genes are TRBV5-1 and TRBJ2-5, with D maybe TRBD1 (5 bases). The CDR3 is made up of 15 amino acids. V was cut by 4 bases and J by 5 bases, with 18 bases left in between. Per germline, CDR1 SGHRS and CDR2 YFSETQ. CDR3 DNA sequence: TGCGCCAGCAGCCTAGTAGGTTCAGGGTGGGAGACCCAGTACTTC. Protein: CASSLVGSGWETQYF.

This clone was seen at least ten times. Other DNA sequences within the sample encode an identical CDR3. This rearrangement joins TRBV7-2 to TRBJ1-3; no clear D gene. The CDR3 totals 12 residues. Trimming took off 5 bases at V and 2 bases at J, with 4 bases between the two ends. Germline CDR1 and CDR2: SGHTA and FQGNSA. For the CDR3, the DNA is TGTGCCAGCAGCCTGACTGGAAACACCATATATTTT. This sequence encodes CASSLTGNTIYF.

This chain connects TRBV29-1 to TRBJ1-1, with D possibly TRBD1 on 5 matching bases. V lost 6 bases and J lost 6, with 14 bases in between. Germline CDR1 reads SQVTM; CDR2 reads ANQGSEA. This CDR3 is 12 amino acids long. CDR3 sequence (DNA): TGCAGCGTGACCGGACATTTAGCTGAAGCTTTCTTT. Translated: CSVTGHLAEAFF.

V gene TRBV11-2 combines with J gene TRBJ1-4; D is ambiguous. V was clipped by 1 base and J by 10 bases, with 7 bases between them. This CDR3 is 12 amino acids long. The V gene's germline CDR1 is SGHAT and CDR2 FQNNGV. The CDR3 sequence is CASSLVGGKLFF. DNA of the CDR3: TGTGCCAGCAGCTTAGTGGGAGGAAAACTGTTTTTT.

The chain joins TRBV30 to TRBJ2-1; 9 bases fit TRBD1. J lost 6 bases, V lost 1 base, and 4 bases had no gene match. The CDR3 consists of 14 residues. CDR1 GTSNPN and CDR2 SVGIG come from the germline V gene (reference sequence). The CDR3 protein is CAWSDGTGSNEQFF. The CDR3 coding sequence is TGTGCCTGGAGTGACGGGACAGGGAGCAATGAGCAGTTCTTC. The whole variable domain, remainder taken from reference TRBV30 and TRBJ2-1, is SQTIHQWPATLVQPVGSPLSLECTVEGTSNPNLYWYRQAAGRGLQLLFYSVGIGQISSEVPQNLSASRPQDRQFILSSKKLLLSDSGFYLCAWSDGTGSNEQFFGPGTRLTVL.

The V and J genes are TRBV6-5 and TRBJ1-2, with 7 positions matching TRBD1. Germline V CDR1 and CDR2: MNHEY, SVGAGI. The CDR3 is 12 amino acids. The ends lost 6 bases at V and 8 bases at J; junction bases unmatched: 6. CDR3 sequence: CASRQGSYGYTF. DNA for the CDR3: TGTGCCAGCAGACAGGGGTCATACGGCTACACCTTC.

This chain links TRBV27 with TRBJ2-4; D is unresolved. Germline V gene sequence: CDR1 MNHEY, CDR2 SMNVEV (reference sequence). The V end lost 0 bases, the J end lost 0 bases, and 3 bases lay between the germline ends. The CDR3 has 14 residues. CDR3 sequence: CASSLSVAKNIQYF. In DNA form, the CDR3 reads TGTGCCAGCAGTTTATCGGTAGCCAAAAACATTCAGTACTTC.

The chain employs TRBV30 and TRBJ1-1; D not certain. Looked up from germline, CDR1 is GTSNPN and CDR2 is SVGIG (reference sequence). Trimming removed 3 bases from V and 0 bases from J, with 8 bases in between. This CDR3 spans 13 amino acids. As DNA, the CDR3 is TGTGCCTGGAGAGAAATTATGAACACTGAAGCTTTCTTT. Translating gives CAWREIMNTEAFF.

The chain links TRBV21-1 to TRBJ2-6; the DNA was not used to check the table's D call, TRBD1. TRBV21-1 is shown as a pseudogene. This CDR3 has 18 amino acids. CDR3 protein: CASSTRYRGPPGANVLTF. In nucleotides, the CDR3 is TGTGCCAGCTCCACTCGATACAGGGGACCCCCTGGGGCCAACGTCCTGACTTTC.